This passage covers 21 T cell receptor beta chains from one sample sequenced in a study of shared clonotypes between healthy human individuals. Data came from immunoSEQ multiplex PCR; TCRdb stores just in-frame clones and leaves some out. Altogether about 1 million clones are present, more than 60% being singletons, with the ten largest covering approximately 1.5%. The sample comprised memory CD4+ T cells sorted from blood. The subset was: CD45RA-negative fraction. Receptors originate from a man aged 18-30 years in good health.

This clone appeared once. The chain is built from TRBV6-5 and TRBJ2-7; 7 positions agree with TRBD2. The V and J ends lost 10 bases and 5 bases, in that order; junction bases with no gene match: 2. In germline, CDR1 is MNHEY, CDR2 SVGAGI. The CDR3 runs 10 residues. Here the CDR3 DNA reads TGTGCCACTGGGAGGGACGAGCAGTACTTC. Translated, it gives CATGRDEQYF.

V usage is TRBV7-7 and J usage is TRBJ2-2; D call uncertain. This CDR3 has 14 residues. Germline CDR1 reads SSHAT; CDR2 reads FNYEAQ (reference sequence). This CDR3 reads CATRQLPNTGELFF. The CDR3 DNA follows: TGTGCTACTCGGCAGCTACCTAACACCGGGGAGCTGTTTTTT.

CDR3 sequence reads: CASSYPGRGANEQFF. DNA of the CDR3: TGTGCCAGCAGTTATCCGGGACGGGGGGCCAATGAGCAGTTCTTC. The J gene is TRBJ2-1, the V gene TRBV6-6; D may be TRBD2 (7 bases). This CDR3 region has 15 residues. Germline V gene lookup returns CDR1 MNHNY and CDR2 SVGAGI (reference sequence). Trimming shortened V by 3 bases and J by 6 bases, and 15 bases separated the two germline ends.

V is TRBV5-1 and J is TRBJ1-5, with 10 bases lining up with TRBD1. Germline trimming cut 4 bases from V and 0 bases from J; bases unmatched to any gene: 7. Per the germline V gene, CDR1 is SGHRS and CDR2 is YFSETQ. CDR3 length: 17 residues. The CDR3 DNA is TGCGCCAGCAGCCTGGGGACAGGGGCCTATAGCAATCAGCCCCAGCATTTT. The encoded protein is CASSLGTGAYSNQPQHF.

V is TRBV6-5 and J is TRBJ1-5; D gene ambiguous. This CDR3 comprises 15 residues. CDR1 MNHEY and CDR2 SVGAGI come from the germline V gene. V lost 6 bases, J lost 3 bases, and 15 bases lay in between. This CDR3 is CASRERQASNQPQHF. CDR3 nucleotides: TGTGCCAGCAGAGAGCGGCAGGCTTCCAATCAGCCCCAGCATTTT.

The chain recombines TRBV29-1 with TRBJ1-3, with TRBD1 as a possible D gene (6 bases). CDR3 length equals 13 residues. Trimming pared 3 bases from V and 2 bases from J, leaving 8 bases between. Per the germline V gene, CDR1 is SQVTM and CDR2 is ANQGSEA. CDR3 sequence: CSVDQGTGNTIYF. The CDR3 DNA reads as TGCAGCGTTGATCAGGGGACTGGAAACACCATATATTTT.

The CDR3 sequence is CASRGTDNSPLHF. Here the CDR3 DNA reads TGTGCCAGCCGCGGGACGGATAATTCACCCCTCCACTTT. The genes are TRBV25-1 and TRBJ1-6; TRBD1 might be the D (5 bases). V was trimmed by 8 bases and J by 5 bases, leaving 10 bases between them. CDR1 is MGHDK, CDR2 SYGVNS, per germline. The CDR3 loop spans 13 amino acids.

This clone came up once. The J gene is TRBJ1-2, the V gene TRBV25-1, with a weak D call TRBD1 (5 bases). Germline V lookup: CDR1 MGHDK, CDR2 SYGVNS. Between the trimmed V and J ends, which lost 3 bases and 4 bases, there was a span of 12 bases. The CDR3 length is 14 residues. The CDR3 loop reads CASSDGAGSYGYTF. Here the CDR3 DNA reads TGTGCCAGCAGTGACGGCGCAGGGTCCTATGGCTACACCTTC.

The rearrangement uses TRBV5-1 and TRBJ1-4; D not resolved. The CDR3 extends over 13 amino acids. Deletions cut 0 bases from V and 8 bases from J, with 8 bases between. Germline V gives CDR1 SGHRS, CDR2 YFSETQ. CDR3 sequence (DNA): TGCGCCAGCAGCTTGGGACCGGGAGAAAAACTGTTTTTT. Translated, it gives CASSLGPGEKLFF.

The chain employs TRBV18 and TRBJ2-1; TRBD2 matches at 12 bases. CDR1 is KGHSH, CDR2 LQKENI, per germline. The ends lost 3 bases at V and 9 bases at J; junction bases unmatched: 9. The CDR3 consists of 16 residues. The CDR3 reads CASSPRLAGEGGEQFF. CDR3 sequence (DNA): TGTGCCAGCTCACCGAGACTAGCGGGAGAGGGGGGTGAGCAGTTCTTC. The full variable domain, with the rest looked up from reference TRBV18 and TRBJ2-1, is NAGVMQNPRHLVRRRGQEARLRCSPMKGHSHVYWYRQLPEEGLKFMVYLQKENIIDESGMPKERFSAEFPKEGPSILRIQQVVRGDSAAYFCASSPRLAGEGGEQFFGPGTRLTVL.

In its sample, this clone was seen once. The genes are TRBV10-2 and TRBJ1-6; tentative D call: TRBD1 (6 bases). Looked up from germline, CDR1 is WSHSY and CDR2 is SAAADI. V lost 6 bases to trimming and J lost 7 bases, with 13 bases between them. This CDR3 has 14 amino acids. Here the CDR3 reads CASSFQGINSPLHF. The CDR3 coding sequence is TGCGCCAGCAGCTTTCAGGGGATAAATTCACCCCTCCACTTT.

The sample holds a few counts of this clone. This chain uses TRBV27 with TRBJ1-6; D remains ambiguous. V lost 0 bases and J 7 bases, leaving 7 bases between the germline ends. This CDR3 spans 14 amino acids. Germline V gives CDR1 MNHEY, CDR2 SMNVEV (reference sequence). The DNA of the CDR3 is TGTGCCAGCAGTTTATCCTCGGTCAATTCACCCCTCCACTTT. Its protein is CASSLSSVNSPLHF.

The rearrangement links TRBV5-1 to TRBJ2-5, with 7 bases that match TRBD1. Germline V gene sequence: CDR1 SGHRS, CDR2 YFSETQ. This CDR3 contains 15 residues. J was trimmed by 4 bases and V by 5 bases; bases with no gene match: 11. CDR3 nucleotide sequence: TGCGCCAGCAGATCGGGACAGTCAATTTTAGAGACCCAGTACTTC. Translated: CASRSGQSILETQYF.

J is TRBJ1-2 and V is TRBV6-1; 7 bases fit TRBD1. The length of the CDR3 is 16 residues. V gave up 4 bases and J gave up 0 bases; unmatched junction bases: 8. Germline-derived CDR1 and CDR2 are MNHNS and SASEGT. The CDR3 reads CASSGVTGRTNYGYTF. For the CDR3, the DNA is TGTGCCAGCAGTGGTGTGACAGGGCGAACTAACTATGGCTACACCTTC.

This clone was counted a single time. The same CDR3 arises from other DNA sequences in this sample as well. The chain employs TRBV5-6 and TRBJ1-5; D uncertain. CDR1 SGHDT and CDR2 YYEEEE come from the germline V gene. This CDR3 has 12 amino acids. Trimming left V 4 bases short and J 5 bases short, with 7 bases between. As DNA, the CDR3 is TGTGCCAGCAGCCTCCCAGATCAGCCCCAGCATTTT. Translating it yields CASSLPDQPQHF.

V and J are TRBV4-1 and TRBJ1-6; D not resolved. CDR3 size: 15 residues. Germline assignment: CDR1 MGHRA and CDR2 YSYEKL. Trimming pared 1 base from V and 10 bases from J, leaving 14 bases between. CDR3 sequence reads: CASSQVPGIGSPLHF. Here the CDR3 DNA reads TGCGCCAGCAGCCAAGTCCCGGGTATAGGATCACCCCTCCACTTT.

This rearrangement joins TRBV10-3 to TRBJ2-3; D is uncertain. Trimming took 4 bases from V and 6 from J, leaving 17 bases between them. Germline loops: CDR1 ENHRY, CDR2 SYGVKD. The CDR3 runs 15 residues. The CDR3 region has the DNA TGTGCCATCAGTGGGGCAGTGGCAATGGTGGATACGCAGTATTTT. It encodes CAISGAVAMVDTQYF.

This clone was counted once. The CDR3 spells CASSLRGQPQHF. CDR3 DNA: TGTGCCAGCAGCTTGAGAGGACAGCCCCAGCATTTT. The V gene is TRBV5-8, the J gene TRBJ1-5; D is undetermined. The CDR3 contains 12 residues. V lost 1 base and J 7 bases, leaving 6 bases between the germline ends. From germline, CDR1 is SGHTS and CDR2 YDEGEE.

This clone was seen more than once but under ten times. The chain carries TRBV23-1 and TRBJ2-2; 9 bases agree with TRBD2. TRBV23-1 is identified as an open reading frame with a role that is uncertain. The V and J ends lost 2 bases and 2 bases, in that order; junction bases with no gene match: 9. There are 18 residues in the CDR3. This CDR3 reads CASSQGPSGDNNTGELFF. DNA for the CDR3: TGCGCCAGCAGTCAAGGCCCTAGCGGGGACAATAACACCGGGGAGCTGTTTTTT.

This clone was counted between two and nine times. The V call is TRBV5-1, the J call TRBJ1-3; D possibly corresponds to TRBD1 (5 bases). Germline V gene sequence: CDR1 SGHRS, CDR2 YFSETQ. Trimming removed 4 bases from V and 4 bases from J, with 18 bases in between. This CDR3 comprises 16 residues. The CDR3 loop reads CASSLDSRSLGNTIYF. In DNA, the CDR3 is TGCGCCAGCAGCCTTGACAGCAGATCTCTCGGAAACACCATATATTTT.

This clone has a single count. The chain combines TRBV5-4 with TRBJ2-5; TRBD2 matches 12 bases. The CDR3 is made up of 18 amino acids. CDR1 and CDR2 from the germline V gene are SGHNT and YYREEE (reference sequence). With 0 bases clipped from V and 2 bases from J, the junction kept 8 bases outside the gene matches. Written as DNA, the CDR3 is TGTGCCAGCAGCTTGGTGGGGCGGCTAGCGGGAGGGCAAGAGACCCAGTACTTC. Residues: CASSLVGRLAGGQETQYF.